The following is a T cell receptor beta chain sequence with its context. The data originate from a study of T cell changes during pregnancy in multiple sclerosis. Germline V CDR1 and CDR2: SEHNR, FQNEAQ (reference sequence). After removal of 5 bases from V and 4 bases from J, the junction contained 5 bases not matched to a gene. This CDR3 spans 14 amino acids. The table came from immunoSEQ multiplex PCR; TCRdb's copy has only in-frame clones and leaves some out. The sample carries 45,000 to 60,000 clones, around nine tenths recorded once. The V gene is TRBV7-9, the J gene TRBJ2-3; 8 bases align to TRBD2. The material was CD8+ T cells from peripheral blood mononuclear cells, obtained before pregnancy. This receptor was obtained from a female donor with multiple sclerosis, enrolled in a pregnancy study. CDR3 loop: CASSLSGVADTQYF. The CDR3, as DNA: TGTGCCAGCAGCCTTAGCGGGGTTGCAGATACGCAGTATTTT.